This T cell receptor (beta chain) emerged from a study of beta chain features in type 1 diabetes. Findings and caveats of the study: Healthy donors had naive, central memory and Treg TCRB repertoires that appeared less similar than those seen among patients.

This clone showed up just a few times. The antigen is unknown. Sequencing targeted expressed TCRB transcripts, as all isolated RNA had been reverse transcribed. Each sample of naive, central memory or regulatory T cells had, on average, about 3.57 million reads. The data were produced by immunoSEQ multiplex PCR, yet TCRdb's version contains in-frame clones alone and is incomplete. The sample has 400,000 to 550,000 clones, over 10% seen once. CDR3 size: 13 residues. Looked up from germline, CDR1 is LGHNA and CDR2 is YSLEER. Trimming took 0 bases from V and 5 from J, leaving 7 bases between them. The source is a woman aged 18-35 years in good health. The chain employs TRBV4-3 and TRBJ2-5; D is unclear. The sequencing input was naive CD4+ T cells from blood. The CDR3: CASSQDFGETQYF. The CDR3 nucleotides read TGCGCCAGCAGCCAAGATTTCGGGGAGACCCAGTACTTC.